The 14 T cell receptor beta chains below come from one sample, sequenced in a study of T cell repertoires in cytomegalovirus infection. Each CDR3 protein is one row after TCRdb ran MiXCR on the reads. The sample contains fewer than 200,000 distinct CDR3 sequences, roughly 14% of which appear only once. The specimen was PBMCs. These receptors all stem from a human donor in good health (CMV status not recorded). Some clones in this sample may be carry-over from other donors' samples.

This clonotype was seen many times. The V and J genes are TRBV28 and TRBJ2-3, with 11 bases fitting TRBD2. The V and J ends lost 5 bases and 6 bases, in that order; junction bases with no gene match: 13. Germline V CDR1 and CDR2: MDHEN, SYDVKM. CDR3 length: 17 residues. This CDR3 reads CASSQGLAELKGDTQYF. CDR3 sequence (DNA): TGTGCCAGCAGTCAGGGACTAGCGGAACTCAAGGGGGATACGCAGTATTTT. Combining the CDR3 with reference TRBV28 and TRBJ2-3 gives the whole variable domain DVKVTQSSRYLVKRTGEKVFLECVQDMDHENMFWYRQDPGLGLRLIYFSYDVKMKEKGDIPEGYSVSREKKERFSLILESASTNQTSMYLCASSQGLAELKGDTQYFGPGTRLTVL.

This clonotype was counted many times. The rearrangement links TRBV5-1 to TRBJ2-7, with TRBD1 matching over 8 bases. The CDR3 covers 15 residues. Germline V gene lookup returns CDR1 SGHRS and CDR2 YFSETQ. V lost 4 bases and J lost 7; bases outside the gene matches: 13. The DNA of the CDR3 is TGCGCCAGCAGCCCGAGGGGGCAGGGGGCGGGGGAGCAGTACTTC. Protein: CASSPRGQGAGEQYF.

This clonotype was seen at least ten times. This chain connects TRBV7-9 to TRBJ2-7, with D unresolved. The CDR3 is made up of 15 amino acids. Germline loops: CDR1 SEHNR, CDR2 FQNEAQ (reference sequence). V lost 5 bases and J lost 3, with 17 bases in between. CDR3 nucleotide sequence: TGTGCCAGCAGCCCCCCGGGCCGACTCTTCTACGAGCAGTACTTC. Translation gives CASSPPGRLFYEQYF.

In its sample, this clonotype was seen a few times. The chain has TRBV29-1 and TRBJ2-1; tentative D call: TRBD2 (6 bases). Germline V CDR1 and CDR2: SQVTM, ANQGSEA. The CDR3 extends over 17 amino acids. V dropped 0 bases and J dropped 3 bases, with 18 bases sitting between them. CDR3 residues: CSVEDIRTGGSYNEQFF. The CDR3 DNA reads TGCAGCGTTGAAGATATTAGGACCGGGGGAAGCTACAATGAGCAGTTCTTC.

V and J are TRBV28 and TRBJ2-2; the D is unclear. The germline CDR1 and CDR2 sequences are MDHEN and SYDVKM. The germline V and J ends were trimmed by 5 bases and 6 bases, with 19 bases remaining between them. The CDR3 is 16 residues long. This chain's CDR3 is CASSKPGRGIAGELFF. DNA of the CDR3: TGTGCCAGCAGTAAGCCGGGCCGAGGAATCGCCGGGGAGCTGTTTTTT. Full variable domain (rest looked up from reference TRBV28 and TRBJ2-2): DVKVTQSSRYLVKRTGEKVFLECVQDMDHENMFWYRQDPGLGLRLIYFSYDVKMKEKGDIPEGYSVSREKKERFSLILESASTNQTSMYLCASSKPGRGIAGELFFGEGSRLTVL.

This clonotype occurred a few times. DNA for the CDR3: TGCAGCGTTTGGACAGGGGAGAACTATGGCTACACCTTC. Its translation: CSVWTGENYGYTF. The rearrangement joins TRBV29-1 to TRBJ1-2, with 9 bases matching TRBD1. The CDR3 is 13 residues long. V lost 5 bases, J lost 2 bases, and 3 bases stayed unmatched. CDR1 is SQVTM, CDR2 ANQGSEA, per germline. The variable domain in full, completed from reference TRBV29-1 and TRBJ1-2, reads SAVISQKPSRDICQRGTSLTIQCQVDSQVTMMFWYRQQPGQSLTLIATANQGSEATYESGFVIDKFPISRPNLTFSTLTVSNMSPEDSSIYLCSVWTGENYGYTFGSGTRLTVV.

This clonotype was seen repeatedly, ten times or more. This sequence joins TRBV7-2 and TRBJ1-2, with D unclear. Germline V gives CDR1 SGHTA, CDR2 FQGNSA. This CDR3 is 17 amino acids long. Trimming pared 1 base from V and 0 bases from J, leaving 15 bases between. The CDR3 protein is CASSLDGPPGANYGYTF. The CDR3 DNA sequence: TGTGCCAGCAGCTTAGACGGGCCGCCAGGAGCTAACTATGGCTACACCTTC.

The gene calls are TRBV4-1 and TRBJ2-7, with D perhaps TRBD1 or TRBD2 (5 bases each). The V end was cut by 3 bases, the J end by 5 bases, with 11 bases between. Germline V gives CDR1 MGHRA, CDR2 YSYEKL. This CDR3 is built from 13 residues. The CDR3 sequence is CASSQFRGDEQYF. As DNA, the CDR3 is TGCGCCAGCAGCCAGTTTCGAGGGGACGAGCAGTACTTC.

This clonotype appeared many times. V gene TRBV7-9 combines with J gene TRBJ1-1; possibly TRBD1 for D (6 bases). Per the germline V gene, CDR1 is SEHNR and CDR2 is FQNEAQ (reference sequence). The CDR3 spans 14 residues. The V end lost 5 bases, the J end lost 4 bases, and 14 bases lay between the germline ends. The CDR3, as DNA: TGTGCCAGCAGCCCCCTACGAGGGGGCACTGAAGCTTTCTTT. Translating it yields CASSPLRGGTEAFF.

The chain carries TRBV19 and TRBJ2-1; tentatively, D is TRBD1 or TRBD2 (5 bases each). V was cut by 2 bases and J by 8 bases, with 25 bases left in between. CDR3 size: 18 residues. CDR1 is LNHDA and CDR2 is SQIVND in the germline V gene (reference sequence). CDR3 sequence: CASSIFGTGPTYGHEQFF. The CDR3 nucleotides are TGTGCCAGTAGTATATTCGGAACGGGGCCCACTTATGGGCATGAGCAGTTCTTC.

This clonotype was counted a few times. V and J are TRBV15 and TRBJ1-5; D is ambiguous. Germline CDR1 and CDR2: LNHNV and YYDKDF (reference sequence). The ends were cut back, 3 bases at V and 0 bases at J, with 6 bases in the middle. The CDR3 runs 14 residues. The CDR3 sequence: CATSSVNSNQPQHF. CDR3 nucleotides: TGTGCCACCAGCAGCGTGAATAGCAATCAGCCCCAGCATTTT.

This clonotype was detected a few times. The chain carries TRBV29-1 and TRBJ1-1, with 8 bases lining up with TRBD1. CDR3 size: 16 residues. V lost 7 bases, J lost 1 base, and 14 bases stayed unmatched. Per the germline V gene, CDR1 is SQVTM and CDR2 is ANQGSEA. CDR3 residues: CSAGGTTGEGNTEAFF. The CDR3 DNA reads as TGCAGCGCGGGGGGAACGACAGGGGAGGGGAACACTGAAGCTTTCTTT.

The sample holds many counts of this clonotype. This rearrangement joins TRBV11-2 to TRBJ2-1; 13 bases agree with TRBD2. The V and J ends lost 1 base and 4 bases, in that order; junction bases with no gene match: 7. This CDR3 has 18 residues. Germline-derived CDR1 and CDR2 are SGHAT and FQNNGV. The chain's CDR3 is CASSLGTSGRARYNEQFF. For the CDR3, the DNA is TGTGCCAGCAGCTTAGGTACTAGCGGGAGGGCCAGGTACAATGAGCAGTTCTTC.

V usage is TRBV11-2 and J usage is TRBJ2-1, with 9 positions matching TRBD1. Looked up from germline, CDR1 is SGHAT and CDR2 is FQNNGV. J was trimmed by 6 bases and V by 5 bases; bases with no gene match: 8. CDR3 size: 15 residues. The DNA for the CDR3 is TGTGCCAGCAGCCAGGGGGACAGGGTGCGCAATGAGCAGTTCTTC. This codes for CASSQGDRVRNEQFF.